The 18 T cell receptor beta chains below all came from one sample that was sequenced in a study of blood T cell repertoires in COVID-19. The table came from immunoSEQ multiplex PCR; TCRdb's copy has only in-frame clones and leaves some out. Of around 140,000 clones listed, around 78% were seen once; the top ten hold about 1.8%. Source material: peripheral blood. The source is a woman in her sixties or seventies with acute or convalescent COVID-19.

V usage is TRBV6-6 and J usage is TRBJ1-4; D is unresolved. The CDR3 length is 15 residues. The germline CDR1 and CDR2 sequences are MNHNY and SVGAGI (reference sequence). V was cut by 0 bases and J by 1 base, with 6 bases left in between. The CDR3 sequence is CASSYSGLTNEKLFF. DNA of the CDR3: TGTGCCAGCAGTTACTCTGGCTTAACTAATGAAAAACTGTTTTTT.

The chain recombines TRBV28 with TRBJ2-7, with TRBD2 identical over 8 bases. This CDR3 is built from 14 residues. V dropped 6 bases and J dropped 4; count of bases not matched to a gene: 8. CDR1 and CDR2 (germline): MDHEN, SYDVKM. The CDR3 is CASSPMGTRYEQYF. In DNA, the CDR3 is TGTGCCAGCAGCCCTATGGGGACTAGATACGAGCAGTACTTC.

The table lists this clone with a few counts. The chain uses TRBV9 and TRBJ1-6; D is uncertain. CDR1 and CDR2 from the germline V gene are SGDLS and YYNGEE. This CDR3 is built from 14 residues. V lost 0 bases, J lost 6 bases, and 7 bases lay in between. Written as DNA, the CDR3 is TGTGCCAGCAGCGTAGAACCCGGTAATTCACCCCTCCACTTT. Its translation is CASSVEPGNSPLHF.

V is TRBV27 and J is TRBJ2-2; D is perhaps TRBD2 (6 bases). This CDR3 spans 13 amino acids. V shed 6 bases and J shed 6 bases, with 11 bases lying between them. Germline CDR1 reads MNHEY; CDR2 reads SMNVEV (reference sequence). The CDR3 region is CASSQIAAGELFF. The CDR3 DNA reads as TGTGCCAGCAGCCAGATAGCGGCCGGGGAGCTGTTTTTT.

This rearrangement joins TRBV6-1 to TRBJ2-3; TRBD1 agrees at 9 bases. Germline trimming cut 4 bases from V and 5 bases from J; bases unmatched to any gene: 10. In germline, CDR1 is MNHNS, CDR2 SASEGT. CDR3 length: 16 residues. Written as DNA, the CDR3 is TGTGCCAGCAGTGCCCTGACCGGGACAGGGAGAGATACGCAGTATTTT. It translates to CASSALTGTGRDTQYF.

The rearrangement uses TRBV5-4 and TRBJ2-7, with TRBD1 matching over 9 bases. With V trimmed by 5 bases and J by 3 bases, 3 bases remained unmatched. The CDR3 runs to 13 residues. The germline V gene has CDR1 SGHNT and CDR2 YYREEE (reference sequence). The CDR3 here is CASSWDRDYEQYF. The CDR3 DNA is TGTGCCAGCAGTTGGGACAGGGACTACGAGCAGTACTTC.

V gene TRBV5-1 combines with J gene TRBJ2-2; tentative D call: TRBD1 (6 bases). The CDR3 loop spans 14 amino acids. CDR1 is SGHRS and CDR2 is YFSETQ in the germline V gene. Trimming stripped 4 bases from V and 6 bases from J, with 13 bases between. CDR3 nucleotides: TGCGCCAGCAGCGAGGACAGAGTCCCCGGGGAGCTGTTTTTT. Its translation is CASSEDRVPGELFF.

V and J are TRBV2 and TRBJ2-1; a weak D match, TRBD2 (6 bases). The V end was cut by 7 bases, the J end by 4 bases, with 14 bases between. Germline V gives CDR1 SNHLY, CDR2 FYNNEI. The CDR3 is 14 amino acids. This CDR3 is CASTDGSTYNEQFF. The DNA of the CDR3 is TGTGCCAGCACGGACGGGAGTACTTACAATGAGCAGTTCTTC. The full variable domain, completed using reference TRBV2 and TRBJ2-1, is EPEVTQTPSHQVTQMGQEVILRCVPISNHLYFYWYRQILGQKVEFLVSFYNNEISEKSEIFDDQFSVERPDGSNFTLKIRSTKLEDSAMYFCASTDGSTYNEQFFGPGTRLTVL.

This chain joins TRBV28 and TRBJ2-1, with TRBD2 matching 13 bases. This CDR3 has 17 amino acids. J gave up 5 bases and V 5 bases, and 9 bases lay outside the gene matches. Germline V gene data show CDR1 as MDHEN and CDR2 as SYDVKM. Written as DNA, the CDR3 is TGTGCCAGCAGTATACTAGCGGGAGGGCGTAATAACAATGAGCAGTTCTTC. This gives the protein CASSILAGGRNNNEQFF.

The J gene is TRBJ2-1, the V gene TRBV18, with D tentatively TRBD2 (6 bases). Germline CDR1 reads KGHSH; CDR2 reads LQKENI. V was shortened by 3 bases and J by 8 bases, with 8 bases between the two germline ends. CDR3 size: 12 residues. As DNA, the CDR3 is TGTGCCAGCTCACCCGGGGGAGATGAGCAGTTCTTC. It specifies CASSPGGDEQFF.

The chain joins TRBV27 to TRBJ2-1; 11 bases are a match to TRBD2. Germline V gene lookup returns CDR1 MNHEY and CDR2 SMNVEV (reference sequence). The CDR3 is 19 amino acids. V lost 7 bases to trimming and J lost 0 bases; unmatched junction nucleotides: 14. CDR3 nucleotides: TGTGCCAGCACTCACCTACTAGCGGGAGCCCTCGACTCCTACAATGAGCAGTTCTTC. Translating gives CASTHLLAGALDSYNEQFF.

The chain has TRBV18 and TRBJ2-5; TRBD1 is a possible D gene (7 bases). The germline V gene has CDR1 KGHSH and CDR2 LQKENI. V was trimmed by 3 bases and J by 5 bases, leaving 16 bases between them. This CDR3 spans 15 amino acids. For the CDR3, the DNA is TGTGCCAGCTCACCGGCCAGGGGGGTACTTGAGACCCAGTACTTC. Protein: CASSPARGVLETQYF.

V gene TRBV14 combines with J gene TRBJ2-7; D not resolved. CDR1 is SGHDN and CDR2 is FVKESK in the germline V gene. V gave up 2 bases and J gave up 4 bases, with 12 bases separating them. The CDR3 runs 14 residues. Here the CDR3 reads CASSQRLTRYEQYF. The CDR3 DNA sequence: TGTGCCAGCAGCCAACGCCTAACGAGGTACGAGCAGTACTTC. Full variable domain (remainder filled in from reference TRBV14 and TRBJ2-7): EAGVTQFPSHSVIEKGQTVTLRCDPISGHDNLYWYRRVMGKEIKFLLHFVKESKQDESGMPNNRFLAERTGGTYSTLKVQPAELEDSGVYFCASSQRLTRYEQYFGPGTRLTVT.

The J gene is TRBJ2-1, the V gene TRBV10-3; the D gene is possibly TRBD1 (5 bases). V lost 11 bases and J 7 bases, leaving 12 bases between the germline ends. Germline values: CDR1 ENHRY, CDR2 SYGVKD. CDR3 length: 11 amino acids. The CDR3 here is CASRQTNEQFF. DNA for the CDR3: TGTGCCTCCCGACAGACGAATGAGCAGTTCTTC.

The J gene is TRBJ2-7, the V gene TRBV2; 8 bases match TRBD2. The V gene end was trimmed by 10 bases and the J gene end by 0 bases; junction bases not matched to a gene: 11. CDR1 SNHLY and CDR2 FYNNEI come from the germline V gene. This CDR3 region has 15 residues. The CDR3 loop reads CATLGRSGNSYEQYF. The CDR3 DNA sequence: TGTGCCACCCTCGGGCGTAGCGGGAACTCCTACGAGCAGTACTTC.

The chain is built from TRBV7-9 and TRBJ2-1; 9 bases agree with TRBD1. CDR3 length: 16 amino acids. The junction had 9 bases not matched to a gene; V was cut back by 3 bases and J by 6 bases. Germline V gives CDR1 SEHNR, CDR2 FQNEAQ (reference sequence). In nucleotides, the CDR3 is TGTGCCAGCAGCTTCCGAGCCGGGACAGGGCTCAATGAGCAGTTCTTC. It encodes CASSFRAGTGLNEQFF.

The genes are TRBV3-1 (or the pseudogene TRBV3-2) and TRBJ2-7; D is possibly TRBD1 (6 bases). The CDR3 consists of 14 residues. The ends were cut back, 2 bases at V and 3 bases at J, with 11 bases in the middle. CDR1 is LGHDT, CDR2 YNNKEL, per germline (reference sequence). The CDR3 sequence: CASSQFGQYYEQYF. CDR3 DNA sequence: TGTGCCAGCAGCCAATTCGGACAGTACTACGAGCAGTACTTC.

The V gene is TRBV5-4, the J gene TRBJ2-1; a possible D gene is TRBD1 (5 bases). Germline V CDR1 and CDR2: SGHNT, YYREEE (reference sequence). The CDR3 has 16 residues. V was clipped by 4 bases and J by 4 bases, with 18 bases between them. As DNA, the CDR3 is TGTGCCAGCAGCCTCAGGGAATTGGGCGTTTACAATGAGCAGTTCTTC. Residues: CASSLRELGVYNEQFF.